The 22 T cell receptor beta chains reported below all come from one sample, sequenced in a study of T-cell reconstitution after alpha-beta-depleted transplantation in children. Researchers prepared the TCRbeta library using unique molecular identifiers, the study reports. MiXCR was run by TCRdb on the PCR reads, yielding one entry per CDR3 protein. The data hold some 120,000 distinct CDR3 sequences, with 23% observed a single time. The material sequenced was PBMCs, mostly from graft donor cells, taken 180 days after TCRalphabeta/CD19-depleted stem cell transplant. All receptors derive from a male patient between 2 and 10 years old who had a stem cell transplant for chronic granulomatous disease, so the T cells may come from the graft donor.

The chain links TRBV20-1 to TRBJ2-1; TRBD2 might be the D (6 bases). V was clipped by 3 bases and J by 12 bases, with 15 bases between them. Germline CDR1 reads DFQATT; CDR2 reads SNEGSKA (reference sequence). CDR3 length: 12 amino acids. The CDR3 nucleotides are TGCAGTGCTAGGCTCATGGGGGGAGGGCAGTTCTTC. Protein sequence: CSARLMGGGQFF.

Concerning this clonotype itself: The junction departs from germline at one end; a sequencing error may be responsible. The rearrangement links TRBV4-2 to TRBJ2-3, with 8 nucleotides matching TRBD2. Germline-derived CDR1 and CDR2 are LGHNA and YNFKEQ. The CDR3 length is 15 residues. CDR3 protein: CASGQGLARTDTQYF. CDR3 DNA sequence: TGTGCCAGCGGCCAAGGACTAGCCCGCACAGATACGCAGTATTTT.

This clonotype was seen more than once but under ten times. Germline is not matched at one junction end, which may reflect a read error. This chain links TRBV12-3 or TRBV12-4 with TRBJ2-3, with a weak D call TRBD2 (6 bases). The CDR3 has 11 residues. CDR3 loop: CASSVAVTQYF. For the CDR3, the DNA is TGTGCCAGCAGTGTAGCGGTTACGCAGTATTTT.

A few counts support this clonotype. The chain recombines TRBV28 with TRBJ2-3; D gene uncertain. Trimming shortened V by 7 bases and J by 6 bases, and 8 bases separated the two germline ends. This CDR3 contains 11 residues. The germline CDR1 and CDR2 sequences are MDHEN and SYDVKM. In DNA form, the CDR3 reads TGTGCCAGCAACGAGCGTGATACGCAGTATTTT. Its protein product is CASNERDTQYF.

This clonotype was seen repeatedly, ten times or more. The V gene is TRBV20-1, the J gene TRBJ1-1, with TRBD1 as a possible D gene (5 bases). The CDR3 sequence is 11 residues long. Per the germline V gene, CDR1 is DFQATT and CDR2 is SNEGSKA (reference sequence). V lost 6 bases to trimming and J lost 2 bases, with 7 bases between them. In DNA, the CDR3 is TGCAGTGCACAGGTCAACACTGAAGCTTTCTTT. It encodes CSAQVNTEAFF.

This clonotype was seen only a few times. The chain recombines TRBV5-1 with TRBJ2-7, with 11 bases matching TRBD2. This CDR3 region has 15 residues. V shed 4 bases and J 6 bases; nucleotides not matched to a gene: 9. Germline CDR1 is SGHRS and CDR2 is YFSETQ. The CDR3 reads CASSGTSGPDSEQYF. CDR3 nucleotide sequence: TGCGCCAGCAGCGGGACTAGCGGCCCTGATAGCGAGCAGTACTTC.

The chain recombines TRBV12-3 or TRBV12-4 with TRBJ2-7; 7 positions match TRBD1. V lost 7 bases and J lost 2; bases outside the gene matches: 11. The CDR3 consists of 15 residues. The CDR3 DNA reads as TGTGCCAGCAAACCACGACAGGGATCGACCTACGAGCAGTACTTC. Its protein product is CASKPRQGSTYEQYF.

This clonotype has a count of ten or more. This CDR3 reads CASLGWGEETQYF. The CDR3 nucleotides are TGTGCCAGTCTGGGGTGGGGAGAAGAGACCCAGTACTTC. The genes are TRBV27 and TRBJ2-5; D is possibly TRBD2 (5 bases). Between the trimmed V and J ends, which lost 9 bases and 3 bases, there was a span of 14 bases. The CDR3 consists of 13 residues. Germline assignment: CDR1 MNHEY and CDR2 SMNVEV (reference sequence).

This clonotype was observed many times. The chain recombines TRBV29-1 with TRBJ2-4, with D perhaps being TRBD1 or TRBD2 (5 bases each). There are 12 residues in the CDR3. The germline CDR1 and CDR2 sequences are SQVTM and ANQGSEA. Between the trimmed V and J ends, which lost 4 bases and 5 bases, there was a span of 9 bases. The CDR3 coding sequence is TGCAGCGTTGGGGGGTGGGAAAACATTCAGTACTTC. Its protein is CSVGGWENIQYF.

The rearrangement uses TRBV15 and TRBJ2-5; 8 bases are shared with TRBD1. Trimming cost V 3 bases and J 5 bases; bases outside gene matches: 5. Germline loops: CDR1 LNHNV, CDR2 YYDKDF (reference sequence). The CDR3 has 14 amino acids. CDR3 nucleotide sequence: TGTGCCACCAGCAGGGACAGGGCCCAGGAGACCCAGTACTTC. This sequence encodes CATSRDRAQETQYF. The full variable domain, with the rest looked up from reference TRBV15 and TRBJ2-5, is DAMVIQNPRYQVTQFGKPVTLSCSQTLNHNVMYWYQQKSSQAPKLLFHYYDKDFNNEADTPDNFQSRRPNTSFCFLDIRSPGLGDTAMYLCATSRDRAQETQYFGPGTRLLVL.

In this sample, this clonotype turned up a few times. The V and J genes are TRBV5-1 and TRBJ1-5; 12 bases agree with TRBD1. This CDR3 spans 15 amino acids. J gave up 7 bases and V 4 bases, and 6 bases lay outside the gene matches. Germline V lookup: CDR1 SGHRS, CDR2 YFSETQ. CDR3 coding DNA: TGCGCCAGCAGCGCTGGGACAGGGGGCGGACAGCCCCAGCATTTT. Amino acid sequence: CASSAGTGGGQPQHF.

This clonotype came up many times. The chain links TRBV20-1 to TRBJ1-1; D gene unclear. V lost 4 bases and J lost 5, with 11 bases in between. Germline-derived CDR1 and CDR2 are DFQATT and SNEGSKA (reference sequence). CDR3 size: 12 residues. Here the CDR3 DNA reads TGCAGTGCTATCGATCTGGATACTGAAGCTTTCTTT. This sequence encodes CSAIDLDTEAFF.

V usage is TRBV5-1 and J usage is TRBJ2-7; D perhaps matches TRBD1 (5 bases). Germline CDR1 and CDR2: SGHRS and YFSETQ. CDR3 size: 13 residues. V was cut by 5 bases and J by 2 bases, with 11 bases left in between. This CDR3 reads CASRQDRPYEQYF. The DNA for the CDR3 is TGCGCCAGCAGGCAAGACAGACCCTACGAGCAGTACTTC. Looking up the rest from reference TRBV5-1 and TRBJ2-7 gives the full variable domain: KAGVTQTPRYLIKTRGQQVTLSCSPISGHRSVSWYQQTPGQGLQFLFEYFSETQRNKGNFPGRFSGRQFSNSRSEMNVSTLELGDSALYLCASRQDRPYEQYFGPGTRLTVT.

This CDR3 reads CASSLIPGFSYNEQFF. The CDR3 nucleotides are TGTGCCAGCAGTTTAATCCCAGGCTTTTCCTACAATGAGCAGTTCTTC. The chain couples TRBV12-3 or TRBV12-4 to TRBJ2-1; D gene uncertain. This CDR3 has 16 amino acids. V dropped 2 bases and J dropped 1 base, with 12 bases sitting between them.

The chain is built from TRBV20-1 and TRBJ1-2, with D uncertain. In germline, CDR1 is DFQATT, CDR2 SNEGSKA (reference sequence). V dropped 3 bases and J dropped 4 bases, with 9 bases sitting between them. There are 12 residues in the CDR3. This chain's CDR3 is CSARMMSYGYTF. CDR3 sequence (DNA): TGCAGTGCTAGGATGATGAGCTATGGCTACACCTTC.

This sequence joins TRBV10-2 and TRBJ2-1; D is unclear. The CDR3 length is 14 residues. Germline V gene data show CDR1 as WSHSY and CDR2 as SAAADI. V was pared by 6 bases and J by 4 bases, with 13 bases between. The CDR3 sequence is CASREANPYNEQFF. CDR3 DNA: TGCGCCAGCAGAGAAGCCAATCCTTACAATGAGCAGTTCTTC.

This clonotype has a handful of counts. The CDR3 DNA is TGCAGCGCCGGTATAGGGGACAATCAGCCCCAGCATTTT. It yields the protein CSAGIGDNQPQHF. The chain employs TRBV29-1 and TRBJ1-5; weak D call: TRBD1 (5 bases). Germline CDR1 and CDR2: SQVTM and ANQGSEA. This CDR3 has 13 residues. V was cut by 7 bases and J by 3 bases, with 13 bases left in between.

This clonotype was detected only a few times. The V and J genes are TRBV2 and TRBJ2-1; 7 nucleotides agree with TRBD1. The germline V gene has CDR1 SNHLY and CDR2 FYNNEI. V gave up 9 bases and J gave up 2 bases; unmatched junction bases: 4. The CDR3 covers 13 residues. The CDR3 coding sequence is TGTGCCAGTTCCGACAGGGCCTACAATGAGCAGTTCTTC. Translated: CASSDRAYNEQFF. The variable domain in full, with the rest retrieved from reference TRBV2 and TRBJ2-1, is EPEVTQTPSHQVTQMGQEVILRCVPISNHLYFYWYRQILGQKVEFLVSFYNNEISEKSEIFDDQFSVERPDGSNFTLKIRSTKLEDSAMYFCASSDRAYNEQFFGPGTRLTVL.

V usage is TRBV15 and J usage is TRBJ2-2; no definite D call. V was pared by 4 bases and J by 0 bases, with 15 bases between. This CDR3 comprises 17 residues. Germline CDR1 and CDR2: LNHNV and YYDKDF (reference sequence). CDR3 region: CATSKVRLSANTGELFF. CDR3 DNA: TGTGCCACCAGCAAAGTACGGCTCAGCGCGAACACCGGGGAGCTGTTTTTT.

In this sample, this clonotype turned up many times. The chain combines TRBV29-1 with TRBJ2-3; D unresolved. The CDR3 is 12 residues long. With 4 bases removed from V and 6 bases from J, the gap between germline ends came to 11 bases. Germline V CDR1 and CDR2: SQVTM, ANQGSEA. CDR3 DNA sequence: TGCAGCGTTGGAGTTTTCGGGGATACGCAGTATTTT. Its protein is CSVGVFGDTQYF.

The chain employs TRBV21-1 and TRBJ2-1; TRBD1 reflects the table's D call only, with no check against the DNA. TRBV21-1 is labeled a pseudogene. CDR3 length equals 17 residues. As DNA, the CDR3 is TGTGCCAGCAGCAAAGATGCCCGGACAGGGGCCTACAATGAGCAGTTCTTC. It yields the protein CASSKDARTGAYNEQFF.

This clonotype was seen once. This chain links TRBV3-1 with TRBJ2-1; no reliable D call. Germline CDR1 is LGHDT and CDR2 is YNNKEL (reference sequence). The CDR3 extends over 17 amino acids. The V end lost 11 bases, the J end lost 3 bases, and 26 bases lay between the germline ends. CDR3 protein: CACCPNQDIFLYNEQFF. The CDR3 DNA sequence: TGTGCCTGCTGCCCTAACCAAGATATCTTCCTCTACAATGAGCAGTTCTTC.